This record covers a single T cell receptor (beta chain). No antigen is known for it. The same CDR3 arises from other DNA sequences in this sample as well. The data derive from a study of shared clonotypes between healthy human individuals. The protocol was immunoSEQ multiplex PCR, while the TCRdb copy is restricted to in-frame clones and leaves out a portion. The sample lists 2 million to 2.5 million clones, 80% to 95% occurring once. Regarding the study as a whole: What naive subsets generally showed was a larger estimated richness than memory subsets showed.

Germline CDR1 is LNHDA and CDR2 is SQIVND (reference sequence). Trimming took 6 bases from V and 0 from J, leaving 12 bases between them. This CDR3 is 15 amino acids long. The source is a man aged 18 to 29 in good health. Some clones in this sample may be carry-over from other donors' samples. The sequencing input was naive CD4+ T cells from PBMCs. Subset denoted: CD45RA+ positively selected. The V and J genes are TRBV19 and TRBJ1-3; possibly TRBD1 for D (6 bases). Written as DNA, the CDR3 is TGTGCCAGTAGCCCTGGACAGAGCTCTGGAAACACCATATATTTT. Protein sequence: CASSPGQSSGNTIYF.